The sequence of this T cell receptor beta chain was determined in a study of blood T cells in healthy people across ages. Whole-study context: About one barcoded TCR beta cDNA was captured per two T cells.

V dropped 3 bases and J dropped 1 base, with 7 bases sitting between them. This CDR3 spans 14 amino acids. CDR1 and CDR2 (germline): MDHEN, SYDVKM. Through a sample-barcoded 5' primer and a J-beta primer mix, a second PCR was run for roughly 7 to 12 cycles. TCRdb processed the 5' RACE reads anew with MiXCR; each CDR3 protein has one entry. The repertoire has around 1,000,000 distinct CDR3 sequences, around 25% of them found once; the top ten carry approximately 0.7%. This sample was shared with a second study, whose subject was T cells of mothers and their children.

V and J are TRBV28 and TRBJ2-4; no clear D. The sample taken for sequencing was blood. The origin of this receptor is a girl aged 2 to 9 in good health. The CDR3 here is CASSFLMAKNIQYF. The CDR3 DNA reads TGTGCCAGCAGTTTCTTGATGGCCAAAAACATTCAGTACTTC.